This record covers a single TCR beta chain. Original processing methods: Nucleated cell counts were estimated from reference gene primer amplification. The assay was immunoSEQ multiplex PCR, and TCRdb's table has in-frame clones only and misses some. V and J calls plus clone size are reproduced from that table; the DNA served to infer D and trimming. Of about 110,000 clones detected, around 75% appear once; the ten largest clones hold about 0.85%. This sample stems from a study of blood T cell repertoires in COVID-19. Study-level information: Researchers got acute and convalescent COVID-19 samples from the United States, Italy and Spain. PBMCs, B-cell-depleted T cells, or T cells were the source of the cDNA or gDNA that made up the material.

Deletions cut 7 bases from V and 7 bases from J, with 14 bases between. The CDR3 is 14 residues long. The germline V gene encodes CDR1 LGHNA and CDR2 YNFKEQ. The receptor comes from a human donor with acute or convalescent COVID-19. The donor label of this sample is uncertain. The chain uses TRBV4-2 and TRBJ1-6; D is possibly TRBD1 (5 bases). The sequenced sample was peripheral blood. CDR3: CASTPGLTNSPLHF. CDR3 bases: TGTGCCAGCACGCCAGGGTTAACGAATTCACCCCTCCACTTT.